These 32 T cell receptor beta chains were sequenced from one sample in a study of CD8 T cells in Susac syndrome. The RNA input was about 0.5 to 1 ug, and it was reverse transcribed with random hexamers. MiXCR, applied by TCRdb to the immunoSEQ multiplex PCR reads, yields one record per CDR3 protein. The table records about 240,000 distinct CDR3 sequences, 90% to 97% of them present only once. The source material was CD4+ T cells from PBMCs. These receptors came from a human donor with Susac syndrome.

Worth noting for this clonotype: Its ends do not fully match the called genes, so a read error is possible. The V call is TRBV7-7, the J call TRBJ2-7; D might be TRBD2 (5 bases). Germline V gives CDR1 SSHAT, CDR2 FNYEAQ (reference sequence). CDR3 length: 13 residues. Here the CDR3 reads CASSGGPSYEQYF. The CDR3 bases are TGTGCTAGCAGCGGCGGGCCGTCCTACGAGCAGTACTTC.

V gene TRBV11-2 combines with J gene TRBJ1-2; unclear D gene. V was clipped by 8 bases and J by 0 bases, with 19 bases between them. This CDR3 is 16 amino acids long. Per germline, CDR1 SGHAT and CDR2 FQNNGV. In DNA form, the CDR3 reads TGTGCCAGCTCGAGAATAGGAGGTCAGACTAACTATGGCTACACCTTC. The encoded protein is CASSRIGGQTNYGYTF.

The gene calls are TRBV12-5 and TRBJ2-3; D remains ambiguous. CDR3 size: 12 residues. V lost 7 bases and J lost 2, with 7 bases in between. Germline lookup yields CDR1 LGHNT and CDR2 FRNRAP. CDR3 nucleotides: TGTGCTAGTGTTGGGGACACAGATACGCAGTATTTT. Amino acid sequence: CASVGDTDTQYF.

The J gene is TRBJ1-5, the V gene TRBV9; possibly TRBD1 for D (6 bases). The CDR3 loop spans 15 amino acids. The V gene's germline CDR1 is SGDLS and CDR2 YYNGEE. Trimming took 2 bases from V and 2 from J, leaving 11 bases between them. The CDR3 sequence is CASSVGGSGNQPQHF. In DNA form, the CDR3 reads TGTGCCAGCAGCGTGGGGGGCTCGGGCAATCAGCCCCAGCATTTT. The full variable domain, with the rest looked up from reference TRBV9 and TRBJ1-5, is DSGVTQTPKHLITATGQRVTLRCSPRSGDLSVYWYQQSLDQGLQFLIQYYNGEERAKGNILERFSAQQFPDLHSELNLSSLELGDSALYFCASSVGGSGNQPQHFGDGTRLSIL.

The chain combines TRBV12-3 or TRBV12-4 with TRBJ2-3; D unclear. Trimming shortened V by 10 bases and J by 3 bases, and 17 bases separated the two germline ends. CDR3 length: 14 residues. The CDR3 reads CATNTNRVTDTQYF. The CDR3 nucleotides read TGTGCCACCAACACTAATAGGGTGACAGATACGCAGTATTTT.

The rearrangement uses TRBV30 and TRBJ2-4; D possibly corresponds to TRBD1 (6 bases). CDR3 length equals 15 residues. Trimming took off 3 bases at V and 7 bases at J, with 19 bases between the two ends. Germline values: CDR1 GTSNPN, CDR2 SVGIG (reference sequence). CDR3 sequence (DNA): TGTGCCTGGAGGGAACGAGGACAGATTAGTAACATTCAGTACTTC. Its translation is CAWRERGQISNIQYF.

The rearrangement joins TRBV30 to TRBJ2-4, with D possibly TRBD2 on 5 matching bases. V was shortened by 2 bases and J by 11 bases, with 16 bases between the two germline ends. CDR1 GTSNPN and CDR2 SVGIG come from the germline V gene (reference sequence). The CDR3 sequence is 13 residues long. DNA of the CDR3: TGTGCCTGGAGTTCGGCTAGCCTCCGGGTTCAGTACTTC. Amino acids: CAWSSASLRVQYF.

The chain couples TRBV6-6 to TRBJ1-1; a possible D gene is TRBD1 (5 bases). CDR1 is MNHNY, CDR2 SVGAGI, per germline (reference sequence). This CDR3 comprises 15 residues. Trimming took 7 bases from V and 0 from J, leaving 15 bases between them. CDR3 in DNA: TGTGCCAGCACTCGCACAACGGGGGTGAACACTGAAGCTTTCTTT. This translates into CASTRTTGVNTEAFF.

This chain connects TRBV20-1 to TRBJ2-7, with TRBD1 identical over 9 bases. This CDR3 has 16 residues. The germline V gene encodes CDR1 DFQATT and CDR2 SNEGSKA (reference sequence). The V segment lost 2 bases and the J segment 4 bases; nucleotides outside the gene matches: 12. This CDR3 reads CSARFPGTGNFYEQYF. The CDR3, as DNA: TGCAGTGCTAGATTTCCCGGGACAGGGAATTTTTACGAGCAGTACTTC.

The V and J genes are TRBV29-1 and TRBJ2-1; 9 nucleotides match TRBD2. J was trimmed by 1 base and V by 7 bases; bases with no gene match: 8. Looked up from germline, CDR1 is SQVTM and CDR2 is ANQGSEA. CDR3 size: 15 residues. The chain's CDR3 is CSGTKAGGSYNEQFF. The CDR3 bases are TGCAGCGGGACGAAAGCGGGAGGATCCTACAATGAGCAGTTCTTC.

This rearrangement joins TRBV29-1 to TRBJ2-1; no reliable D call. Per the germline V gene, CDR1 is SQVTM and CDR2 is ANQGSEA. V was clipped by 4 bases and J by 2 bases, with 15 bases between them. The CDR3 consists of 15 residues. CDR3 region: CSVVPDSQTYNEQFF. The CDR3 DNA follows: TGCAGCGTTGTACCTGACTCACAAACCTACAATGAGCAGTTCTTC.

This chain joins TRBV30 and TRBJ2-3, with D maybe TRBD2 (6 bases). Trimming pared 3 bases from V and 3 bases from J, leaving 16 bases between. CDR1 is GTSNPN, CDR2 SVGIG, per germline (reference sequence). This CDR3 region has 15 residues. The CDR3 nucleotides read TGTGCCTGGAGGTCCTTCCCGGGGGTAACAGATACGCAGTATTTT. Its protein is CAWRSFPGVTDTQYF.

The genes are TRBV23-1 and TRBJ1-5, with D possibly TRBD1 on 5 matching bases. TRBV23-1 is sorted into the ORF group, with uncertain function. The CDR3 is 18 amino acids. V lost 2 bases and J 0 bases, leaving 17 bases between the germline ends. CDR3 coding DNA: TGCGCCAGCAGTCAACGGGGCCATCACCTATTTAGCAATCAGCCCCAGCATTTT. It yields the protein CASSQRGHHLFSNQPQHF.

The V gene is TRBV30, the J gene TRBJ2-1; 12 bases are a match to TRBD2. With V trimmed by 5 bases and J by 5 bases, 4 bases remained unmatched. The CDR3 has 14 residues. Germline assignment: CDR1 GTSNPN and CDR2 SVGIG (reference sequence). The CDR3 reads CAWASGRAHNEQFF. CDR3 coding DNA: TGTGCCTGGGCTAGCGGGAGGGCACACAATGAGCAGTTCTTC.

The chain recombines TRBV7-3 with TRBJ1-1, with D possibly being TRBD1 (5 bases). The CDR3 is made up of 13 amino acids. Germline V gene sequence: CDR1 SGHTA, CDR2 FQGTGA. Trimming removed 2 bases at V and 5 bases at J, with 9 bases between. As DNA, the CDR3 is TGTGCCAGCAGCTTAGGACACGGGACTGAAGCTTTCTTT. This encodes CASSLGHGTEAFF.

The rearrangement joins TRBV6-2 or TRBV6-3 to TRBJ2-3, with 11 bases that match TRBD2. V shed 5 bases and J 7 bases; nucleotides not matched to a gene: 11. CDR1 is MNHEY and CDR2 is SVGEGT in the germline V gene. The length of the CDR3 is 16 residues. The CDR3 sequence: CASSSGRRLAGNTQYF. The CDR3 DNA reads as TGTGCCAGCAGTAGTGGCCGCCGACTAGCGGGAAATACGCAGTATTTT.

The V and J genes are TRBV20-1 and TRBJ2-1, with TRBD1 as a possible D gene (6 bases). CDR1 DFQATT and CDR2 SNEGSKA come from the germline V gene (reference sequence). This CDR3 spans 14 amino acids. CDR3 nucleotide sequence: TGCAGCCCGGTGGGGGCGGACTCCTACAATGAGCAGTTCTTC. Translated: CSPVGADSYNEQFF.

CDR3 in amino acids: CSASAGELYNEQFF. CDR3 nucleotide sequence: TGCAGTGCTAGTGCCGGGGAGTTATACAATGAGCAGTTCTTC. This sequence joins TRBV20-1 and TRBJ2-1; possible D gene TRBD2, 5 bases. Germline loops: CDR1 DFQATT, CDR2 SNEGSKA (reference sequence). Trimming stripped 3 bases from V and 4 bases from J, with 13 bases between. CDR3 length: 14 amino acids.

J is TRBJ1-1 and V is TRBV28; 9 nucleotides match TRBD1. V dropped 8 bases and J dropped 5; count of bases not matched to a gene: 3. The CDR3 extends over 12 amino acids. From germline, CDR1 is MDHEN and CDR2 SYDVKM. CDR3 DNA sequence: TGTGCCAGCGGGACAGGGTCGACTGAAGCTTTCTTT. Translated: CASGTGSTEAFF.

V usage is TRBV30 and J usage is TRBJ2-3, with 11 bases fitting TRBD2. This CDR3 region has 12 residues. V dropped 7 bases and J dropped 6; count of bases not matched to a gene: 3. Germline V gives CDR1 GTSNPN, CDR2 SVGIG (reference sequence). The CDR3 sequence is CASTSGSDTQYF. In DNA, the CDR3 is TGTGCCTCAACTAGCGGGAGTGATACGCAGTATTTT.

The chain joins TRBV12-3 or TRBV12-4 to TRBJ1-1; tentative D call: TRBD1 (6 bases). The CDR3 covers 13 residues. V lost 5 bases to trimming and J lost 3 bases, with 10 bases between them. CDR3 sequence (DNA): TGTGCCAGCAGTCGGACAGCGGACACTGAAGCTTTCTTT. It yields the protein CASSRTADTEAFF.

The J gene is TRBJ1-1, the V gene TRBV18; D is unclear. With 1 base removed from V and 2 bases from J, the gap between germline ends came to 11 bases. CDR3 length: 15 residues. Germline assignment: CDR1 KGHSH and CDR2 LQKENI. The CDR3 nucleotides read TGTGCCAGCTCACCACATCAACAACGCAACACTGAAGCTTTCTTT. Its protein product is CASSPHQQRNTEAFF.

The chain links TRBV3-1 to TRBJ2-3; D unresolved. With 4 bases removed from V and 3 bases from J, the gap between germline ends came to 14 bases. The CDR3 is 15 amino acids. Germline CDR1 is LGHDT and CDR2 is YNNKEL (reference sequence). Here the CDR3 DNA reads TGTGCCAGCAGCCGAAAGGTGTCCGGTACAGATACGCAGTATTTT. This gives the protein CASSRKVSGTDTQYF.

The chain has TRBV20-1 and TRBJ2-3; no clear D. With 4 bases removed from V and 6 bases from J, the gap between germline ends came to 8 bases. CDR3 length equals 11 residues. In germline, CDR1 is DFQATT, CDR2 SNEGSKA (reference sequence). The CDR3 region is CSAIFGDTQYF. DNA for the CDR3: TGCAGTGCTATCTTCGGGGATACGCAGTATTTT.

The rearrangement links TRBV7-8 to TRBJ1-3; the D is unclear. Per germline, CDR1 SGHVS and CDR2 FQNEAQ. CDR3 length: 15 amino acids. Trimming removed 5 bases from V and 3 bases from J, with 14 bases in between. The CDR3 sequence: CASSTRSASGNTIYF. CDR3 DNA: TGTGCCAGCAGCACCCGTTCGGCTAGTGGAAACACCATATATTTT.

This clonotype was picked up one time. This chain joins TRBV7-2 and TRBJ2-7, with D uncertain. The CDR3 sequence is 14 residues long. V was pared by 0 bases and J by 0 bases, with 6 bases between. Germline values: CDR1 SGHTA, CDR2 FQGNSA. CDR3 sequence reads: CASSLAETSYEQYF. As DNA, the CDR3 is TGTGCCAGCAGCTTAGCCGAGACCTCCTACGAGCAGTACTTC.

V usage is TRBV7-6 and J usage is TRBJ1-5; possibly TRBD1 for D (5 bases). Germline-derived CDR1 and CDR2 are SGHVS and FNYEAQ. The CDR3 sequence is 15 residues long. V was cut by 5 bases and J by 3 bases, with 14 bases left in between. The CDR3 here is CASSPGTANNQPQHF. The CDR3 region has the DNA TGTGCCAGCAGCCCCGGGACGGCTAACAATCAGCCCCAGCATTTT. Using reference TRBV7-6 and TRBJ1-5 for the parts outside the CDR3, the full variable domain is GAGVSQSPRYKVTKRGQDVALRCDPISGHVSLYWYRQALGQGPEFLTYFNYEAQQDKSGLPNDRFSAERPEGSISTLTIQRTEQRDSAMYRCASSPGTANNQPQHFGDGTRLSIL.

The J gene is TRBJ2-2, the V gene TRBV9; 8 nucleotides match TRBD1. Germline V CDR1 and CDR2: SGDLS, YYNGEE. With V trimmed by 2 bases and J by 0 bases, 3 bases remained unmatched. The CDR3 spans 16 residues. The CDR3 region has the DNA TGTGCCAGCAGCGTTTCGGACAGGGCGAACACCGGGGAGCTGTTTTTT. Its protein product is CASSVSDRANTGELFF.

The CDR3 spells CASSTRTSGFTDTQYF. CDR3 in DNA: TGTGCCAGCAGCACCAGGACTAGCGGATTTACAGATACGCAGTATTTT. The rearrangement links TRBV9 to TRBJ2-3; TRBD2 aligns across 10 bases. With V trimmed by 4 bases and J by 3 bases, 8 bases remained unmatched. The length of the CDR3 is 16 residues. CDR1 and CDR2 from the germline V gene are SGDLS and YYNGEE. The complete variable domain, with remaining parts taken from reference TRBV9 and TRBJ2-3, reads DSGVTQTPKHLITATGQRVTLRCSPRSGDLSVYWYQQSLDQGLQFLIQYYNGEERAKGNILERFSAQQFPDLHSELNLSSLELGDSALYFCASSTRTSGFTDTQYFGPGTRLTVL.

This chain joins TRBV29-1 and TRBJ2-5; 7 nucleotides agree with TRBD1. Germline V gives CDR1 SQVTM, CDR2 ANQGSEA. The CDR3 totals 13 residues. V was pared by 8 bases and J by 7 bases, with 13 bases of the junction left unmatched. The CDR3, as DNA: TGCAGCCTACGAGGGACAGTAGATGGGACCCAGTACTTC. Residues: CSLRGTVDGTQYF.

The chain has TRBV30 and TRBJ2-7; 7 bases map to TRBD2. Germline CDR1 reads GTSNPN; CDR2 reads SVGIG (reference sequence). The CDR3 is 15 residues long. V was pared by 1 base and J by 0 bases, with 6 bases of the junction left unmatched. CDR3 nucleotide sequence: TGTGCCTGGAGTGCTGGCGGGAGCGGCTCCTACGAGCAGTACTTC. Protein sequence: CAWSAGGSGSYEQYF.

V gene TRBV12-3 or TRBV12-4 combines with J gene TRBJ2-7; no firm D call. V was pared by 5 bases and J by 0 bases, with 14 bases between. This CDR3 spans 15 amino acids. The DNA for the CDR3 is TGTGCCAGCAGTATACGTAGCCTCGCCTCCTACGAGCAGTACTTC. Protein sequence: CASSIRSLASYEQYF.